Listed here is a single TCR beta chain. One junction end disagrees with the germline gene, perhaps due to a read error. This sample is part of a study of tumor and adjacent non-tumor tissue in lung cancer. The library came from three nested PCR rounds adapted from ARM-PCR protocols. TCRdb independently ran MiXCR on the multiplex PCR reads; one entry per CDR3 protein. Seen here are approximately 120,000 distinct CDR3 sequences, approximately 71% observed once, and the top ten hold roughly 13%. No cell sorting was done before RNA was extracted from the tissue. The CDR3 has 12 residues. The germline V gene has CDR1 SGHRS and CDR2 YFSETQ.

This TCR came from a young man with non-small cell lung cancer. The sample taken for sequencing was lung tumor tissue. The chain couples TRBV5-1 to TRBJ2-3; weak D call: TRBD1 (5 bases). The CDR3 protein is CASSLEGITQFF. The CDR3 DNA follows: TGCGCCAGCAGCTTGGAGGGGATTACGCAGTTTTTT.